This record concerns one T cell receptor (beta chain) sequence. Its specificity is unknown. This same CDR3 is encoded by further DNA sequences in the sample. This entry is derived from a study of shared clonotypes between healthy human individuals. The study's findings and limits: Clonotype sharing across donors was expected to vary with sequencing depth.

Tens of millions of PBMCs supplied genomic DNA for unsorted samples. The method was immunoSEQ multiplex PCR; TCRdb's version includes in-frame clones alone and lacks a portion of them. The sample holds fewer than 650,000 clones, roughly 79% seen once. The source material was PBMCs. The clonotype originates from a woman between 40 and 55 years old in good health. Some clones in this sample may be carry-over from other donors' samples.

DNA for the CDR3: TGTGCCAGCAGCTTAGAGGGGAACACTGAAGCTTTCTTT. Amino acid sequence: CASSLEGNTEAFF. The chain carries TRBV11-3 and TRBJ1-1, with D uncertain. Germline assignment: CDR1 SGHNT and CDR2 YENEEA. The CDR3 runs 13 residues. Deletions cut 0 bases from V and 1 base from J, with 3 bases between.